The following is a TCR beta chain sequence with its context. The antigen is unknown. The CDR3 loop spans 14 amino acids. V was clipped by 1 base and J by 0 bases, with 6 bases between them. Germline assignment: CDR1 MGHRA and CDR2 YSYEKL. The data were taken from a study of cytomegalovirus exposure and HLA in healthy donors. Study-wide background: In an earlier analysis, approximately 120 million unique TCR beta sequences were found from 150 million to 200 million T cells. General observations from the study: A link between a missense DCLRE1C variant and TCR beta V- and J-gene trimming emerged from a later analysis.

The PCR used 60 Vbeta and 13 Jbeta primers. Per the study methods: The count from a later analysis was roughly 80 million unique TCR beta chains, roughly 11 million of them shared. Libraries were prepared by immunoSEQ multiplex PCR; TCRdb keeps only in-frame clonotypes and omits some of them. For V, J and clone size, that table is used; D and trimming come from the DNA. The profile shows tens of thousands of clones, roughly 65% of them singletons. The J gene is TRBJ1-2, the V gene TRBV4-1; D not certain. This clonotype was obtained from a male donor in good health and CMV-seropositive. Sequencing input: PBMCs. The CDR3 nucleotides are TGCGCCAGCAGCCAAGGGGAGGCTAACTATGGCTACACCTTC. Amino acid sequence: CASSQGEANYGYTF.